This T cell receptor beta chain was identified in a study of T cell responses to AZD1222 COVID-19 vaccine. Regarding the study as a whole: Only a handful of people who got AZD1222 tested seropositive at baseline. Repertoire collection took place solely once the T cell response had peaked. There were vaccine-associated CD4 TCRs across spike, dominant at 160-218 and 743-854.

Produced via immunoSEQ multiplex PCR; TCRdb's table is partial and in-frame only. The sample shows about 160,000 clones, 92% of them seen only once. The CDR3 is made up of 11 amino acids. CDR1 and CDR2 from the germline V gene are LGHDT and YNNKEL (reference sequence). V was trimmed by 1 base and J by 4 bases, leaving 1 base between them. Worth noting for this clone: Its antigen is undetermined.

This material consisted of peripheral blood, taken on day 0 of MenACWY control vaccination. The TCR comes from an adult in good health. The V and J genes are TRBV3-1 (or the pseudogene TRBV3-2) and TRBJ1-1, with no clear D. The CDR3 loop is CASSQGTEAFF. The CDR3 nucleotides are TGTGCCAGCAGCCAAGGCACTGAAGCTTTCTTT.